This TCR beta chain was identified in a study of Siglec-9 on CD8 T cells in melanoma (dated 2019 in TCRdb). At the level of the whole study: Siglec-9 expression on CD8+ T cells and the role of Siglec-9 in regulating T cells in the melanoma tumor microenvironment were investigated in the study. The full study reports these points: According to the reported findings, Siglec-9 marked and regulated a subset of effector memory CD8+ T cells that seemed to build up inside melanoma tumors.

The junction carries 22 bases between V and J, which are trimmed by 6 bases and 7 bases respectively. From the cysteine up to the phenylalanine, the CDR3 has a length of 16 residues. Only the CDR3 DNA is retained, 48 bases long and in frame from the first base. The germline V gene (reference sequence) provides CDR1 SEHNR and CDR2 FQNEAQ. Notes on this clone: It lacks a known antigen. Qualities for individual bases were not recorded, and no much larger clone is one base off.

Receptors were amplified or captured by the immunoSEQ multiplex PCR assay. TCRdb carries this immuneACCESS record with in-frame sequences only. Its versions omit some clonotypes, under half of them owing to an unresolved V gene in the studies checked, with the rest unexplained. Across this sample there are tens of thousands of clones, with about 80% seen only once. The ten largest clonotypes hold 5.8% of the sample. The TCR comes from a human donor in good health. The sequence links TRBV7-9 to TRBJ2-1; too little of a D gene remains to name it. Sequencing used Siglec-9- CD8+ T cells sorted from blood. The cell subset or site label on this specimen signifies: CD8 T cells lacking Siglec-9. The DNA sequence is as follows: TGTGCCAGCAGTTCCACGTCGTGGGTCGCGGCTAATGAGCAGTTCTTC. This sequence encodes CASSSTSWVAANEQFF. With the portions outside the CDR3 filled from the reference TRBV7-9 and TRBJ2-1 genes, the complete variable region becomes DTGVSQNPRHKITKRGQNVTFRCDPISEHNRLYWYRQTLGQGPEFLTYFQNEAQLEKSRLLSDRFSAERPKGSFSTLEIQRTEQGDSAMYLCASSSTSWVAANEQFFGPGTRLTVL.